The 30 T cell receptor beta chains presented below share a single source sample, sequenced in a study of cytomegalovirus exposure and HLA in healthy donors. Measured with immunoSEQ multiplex PCR; TCRdb has only the in-frame clones, and not every one. The sample has some 240,000 clones, approximately 87% seen once. The material sequenced was PBMCs. These receptors came from a woman aged 18 to 35 in good health and CMV-seronegative.

A single count supports this clone. The J gene is TRBJ1-1, the V gene TRBV7-8; no firm D call. V was clipped by 0 bases and J by 3 bases, with 11 bases between them. The CDR3 has 15 residues. From germline, CDR1 is SGHVS and CDR2 FQNEAQ. CDR3 loop: CASSLARSRYTEAFF. CDR3 nucleotide sequence: TGTGCCAGCAGCTTAGCGCGATCGCGGTACACTGAAGCTTTCTTT.

The chain employs TRBV28 and TRBJ2-5, with 7 bases fitting TRBD1. The V gene's germline CDR1 is MDHEN and CDR2 SYDVKM. J was trimmed by 4 bases and V by 5 bases; bases with no gene match: 16. The CDR3 is made up of 17 amino acids. The CDR3 DNA is TGTGCCAGCAGTCTATCAGCCGGCACAGGGGAGAGAGAGACCCAGTACTTC. The encoded protein is CASSLSAGTGERETQYF.

The chain combines TRBV4-1 with TRBJ2-1; D might be TRBD1 or TRBD2, each matching 6 bases. The V gene's germline CDR1 is MGHRA and CDR2 YSYEKL. Trimming cost V 0 bases and J 5 bases, with 11 bases left between them. The CDR3 runs 15 residues. The CDR3 DNA is TGCGCCAGCAGCCAAGACGGGGGCGCCGACAATGAGCAGTTCTTC. It yields the protein CASSQDGGADNEQFF.

This chain uses TRBV6-5 with TRBJ1-6; the D gene is possibly TRBD1 (5 bases). This CDR3 comprises 15 residues. Germline CDR1 MNHEY, CDR2 SVGAGI. Trimming pared 5 bases from V and 8 bases from J, leaving 16 bases between. DNA of the CDR3: TGTGCCAGCAGTCGTGGGGGAGAACGTCATTCACCCCTCCACTTT. Amino acids: CASSRGGERHSPLHF.

The chain carries TRBV29-1 and TRBJ1-2; D is possibly TRBD1 (6 bases). CDR1 and CDR2 from the germline V gene are SQVTM and ANQGSEA. The CDR3 loop spans 13 amino acids. The V end was cut by 3 bases, the J end by 4 bases, with 12 bases between. The CDR3 coding sequence is TGCAGCGTTGATGCCGGGACAACCTATGGCTACACCTTC. Translation: CSVDAGTTYGYTF.

Only one count was recorded for this clone. The chain joins TRBV27 to TRBJ1-2; D call uncertain. Germline-derived CDR1 and CDR2 are MNHEY and SMNVEV (reference sequence). This CDR3 has 13 amino acids. Trimming left V 7 bases short and J 8 bases short, with 17 bases between. The CDR3 here is CASKTQWQDGYTF. As DNA, the CDR3 is TGTGCCAGCAAAACCCAATGGCAGGACGGCTACACCTTC.

This clone occurred once. The rearrangement joins TRBV27 to TRBJ2-6; D gene ambiguous. Germline V gives CDR1 MNHEY, CDR2 SMNVEV (reference sequence). The length of the CDR3 is 13 residues. The ends were cut back, 8 bases at V and 2 bases at J, with 7 bases in the middle. This chain's CDR3 is CASCQAGANVLTF. The CDR3 nucleotides read TGTGCCAGCTGCCAGGCTGGGGCCAACGTCCTGACTTTC.

V is TRBV14 and J is TRBJ2-6; D uncertain. V was trimmed by 1 base and J by 1 base, leaving 2 bases between them. Per the germline V gene, CDR1 is SGHDN and CDR2 is FVKESK. This CDR3 comprises 14 residues. The CDR3 region is CASSQGSGANVLTF. In DNA form, the CDR3 reads TGTGCCAGCAGCCAAGGGTCTGGGGCCAACGTCCTGACTTTC.

The chain links TRBV14 to TRBJ1-2; TRBD1 agrees at 10 bases. The CDR3 runs to 14 residues. V was pared by 1 base and J by 6 bases, with 2 bases of the junction left unmatched. Looked up from germline, CDR1 is SGHDN and CDR2 is FVKESK. CDR3 DNA sequence: TGTGCCAGCAGCCAAGTTGGGACAGGGGATGGCTACACCTTC. Translation: CASSQVGTGDGYTF.

V usage is TRBV5-6 and J usage is TRBJ2-1; 8 bases agree with TRBD1. The CDR3 has 16 amino acids. V shed 1 base and J 3 bases; nucleotides not matched to a gene: 6. In germline, CDR1 is SGHDT, CDR2 YYEEEE. CDR3 sequence (DNA): TGTGCCAGCAGCTTGTTTTCAGGGGGCATCTACAATGAGCAGTTCTTC. Protein product: CASSLFSGGIYNEQFF.

This clone appeared once. This chain uses TRBV30 with TRBJ2-3, with 8 bases that match TRBD2. CDR1 and CDR2 (germline): GTSNPN, SVGIG (reference sequence). The length of the CDR3 is 15 residues. The V gene end was trimmed by 1 base and the J gene end by 2 bases; junction bases not matched to a gene: 5. Here the CDR3 reads CAWSAGSGVTDTQYF. The CDR3 DNA reads TGTGCCTGGAGTGCGGGTAGCGGGGTCACAGATACGCAGTATTTT. The full variable domain, in which reference TRBV30 and TRBJ2-3 provide the parts outside the CDR3, is SQTIHQWPATLVQPVGSPLSLECTVEGTSNPNLYWYRQAAGRGLQLLFYSVGIGQISSEVPQNLSASRPQDRQFILSSKKLLLSDSGFYLCAWSAGSGVTDTQYFGPGTRLTVL.

This clone was seen a single time. This sequence joins TRBV5-1 and TRBJ1-2, with 9 positions matching TRBD1. The junction had 7 bases not matched to a gene; V was cut back by 4 bases and J by 6 bases. The CDR3 has 14 residues. Germline V gene data show CDR1 as SGHRS and CDR2 as YFSETQ. The CDR3 loop is CASSLTGGADGYTF. The CDR3, as DNA: TGCGCCAGCAGCCTCACAGGGGGCGCCGATGGCTACACCTTC.

V gene TRBV28 combines with J gene TRBJ2-7; 9 positions agree with TRBD1. CDR1 is MDHEN and CDR2 is SYDVKM in the germline V gene. The CDR3 sequence is 17 residues long. J lost 0 bases, V lost 6 bases, and 12 bases had no gene match. CDR3 nucleotides: TGTGCCAGCAGACCCCCTCCGGGACAGGGACCCTCCTACGAGCAGTACTTC. Translated, it gives CASRPPPGQGPSYEQYF.

The V and J genes are TRBV30 and TRBJ1-2, with D possibly being TRBD1 (5 bases). The CDR3 consists of 14 residues. Germline V gives CDR1 GTSNPN, CDR2 SVGIG (reference sequence). Trimming took 1 base from V and 0 from J, leaving 9 bases between them. For the CDR3, the DNA is TGTGCCTGGAGTGACAGGTTAGCTAACTATGGCTACACCTTC. It yields the protein CAWSDRLANYGYTF.

The genes are TRBV7-3 and TRBJ2-1; the match to TRBD2 covers 13 bases. The germline V gene encodes CDR1 SGHTA and CDR2 FQGTGA. CDR3 length equals 18 residues. The junction had 7 bases not matched to a gene; V was cut back by 5 bases and J by 0 bases. CDR3 protein: CASSLGLAGLSSYNEQFF. The DNA of the CDR3 is TGTGCCAGCAGCCTGGGACTAGCGGGGCTAAGCTCCTACAATGAGCAGTTCTTC.

The J gene is TRBJ1-1, the V gene TRBV19, with 10 bases aligning to TRBD1. The CDR3 has 17 amino acids. The germline V gene has CDR1 LNHDA and CDR2 SQIVND (reference sequence). V was clipped by 10 bases and J by 5 bases; unmatched bases: 19. In DNA, the CDR3 is TGTGCCACCGCTAACCGGGACAGGGGTCACTCCGGGACTGAAGCTTTCTTT. Its translation is CATANRDRGHSGTEAFF.

The rearrangement joins TRBV27 to TRBJ1-6; D might be TRBD1 (6 bases). This CDR3 is 16 amino acids long. The germline V gene has CDR1 MNHEY and CDR2 SMNVEV (reference sequence). Trimming cost V 4 bases and J 9 bases, with 19 bases left between them. In nucleotides, the CDR3 is TGTGCCAGCAGTTCCCTACAGGGAGTTAGGGGTTCACCCCTCCACTTT. It is translated as CASSSLQGVRGSPLHF.

The rearrangement joins TRBV28 to TRBJ2-5; 8 bases match TRBD2. Germline lookup yields CDR1 MDHEN and CDR2 SYDVKM. The J segment lost 2 bases and the V segment lost 4 bases, leaving 9 bases of the junction unmatched. This CDR3 is built from 16 residues. The CDR3 loop reads CASSSGGSGKQETQYF. Here the CDR3 DNA reads TGTGCCAGCAGTTCCGGGGGTAGCGGGAAACAAGAGACCCAGTACTTC.

The chain recombines TRBV6-1 with TRBJ1-5, with TRBD1 matching over 7 bases. Trimming removed 7 bases from V and 7 bases from J; junction bases left unmatched: 7. There are 13 residues in the CDR3. Looked up from germline, CDR1 is MNHNS and CDR2 is SASEGT. CDR3 nucleotides: TGTGCCAGCACAGACAGGGCGGGACAGCCCCAGCATTTT. Its protein is CASTDRAGQPQHF.

The V gene is TRBV27, the J gene TRBJ2-7; a weak D match, TRBD2 (5 bases). The CDR3 totals 13 residues. With 0 bases removed from V and 7 bases from J, the gap between germline ends came to 10 bases. Germline V gene data show CDR1 as MNHEY and CDR2 as SMNVEV (reference sequence). The CDR3 loop reads CASSLSNSGEQYF. DNA of the CDR3: TGTGCCAGCAGTTTATCGAATTCGGGGGAGCAGTACTTC.

The chain uses TRBV5-1 and TRBJ2-1, with D unclear. The CDR3 runs to 13 residues. V lost 4 bases and J 8 bases, leaving 13 bases between the germline ends. Per the germline V gene, CDR1 is SGHRS and CDR2 is YFSETQ. CDR3 sequence: CASSPSWADEQFF. The CDR3 region has the DNA TGCGCCAGCAGCCCCTCCTGGGCGGATGAGCAGTTCTTC.

J is TRBJ2-7 and V is TRBV27; no reliable D call. The CDR3 sequence is 14 residues long. The germline V and J ends were trimmed by 2 bases and 0 bases, with 8 bases remaining between them. Germline V gene data show CDR1 as MNHEY and CDR2 as SMNVEV (reference sequence). In DNA form, the CDR3 reads TGTGCCAGCAGTTTACAACAAGGCTCCTACGAGCAGTACTTC. Translating gives CASSLQQGSYEQYF.

V usage is TRBV6-1 and J usage is TRBJ1-1; D possibly corresponds to TRBD1 (6 bases). Germline lookup yields CDR1 MNHNS and CDR2 SASEGT. Between the trimmed V and J ends, which lost 5 bases and 1 base, there was a span of 11 bases. This CDR3 contains 14 residues. The DNA for the CDR3 is TGTGCCAGCAGTACCGGACAGAGGAACACTGAAGCTTTCTTT. Protein: CASSTGQRNTEAFF.

This clone has a handful of counts. The same CDR3 can be traced to other DNA sequences in this sample. This sequence joins TRBV5-1 and TRBJ1-5; D unresolved. Germline V CDR1 and CDR2: SGHRS, YFSETQ. The V gene lost 0 bases and the J gene lost 6 bases, with 7 bases spanning the gap. CDR3 length equals 13 residues. In DNA form, the CDR3 reads TGCGCCAGCAGCTTGGGTGGTGGTCAGCCCCAGCATTTT. Amino acids: CASSLGGGQPQHF.

This sequence joins TRBV27 and TRBJ2-1; 9 positions agree with TRBD2. Losses at the gene ends were 6 bases for V and 3 bases for J; bases not matched to a gene: 6. CDR3 size: 15 residues. The germline V gene encodes CDR1 MNHEY and CDR2 SMNVEV (reference sequence). The DNA of the CDR3 is TGTGCCAGCAGCGCCGGGACTAGCTTCTACAATGAGCAGTTCTTC. Its protein product is CASSAGTSFYNEQFF.

The genes are TRBV11-2 and TRBJ2-1; D is uncertain. There are 11 residues in the CDR3. Germline V gives CDR1 SGHAT, CDR2 FQNNGV. Trimming took 3 bases from V and 8 from J, leaving 5 bases between them. This chain's CDR3 is CASSLFHEQFF. The CDR3 DNA is TGTGCCAGCAGCTTGTTTCATGAGCAGTTCTTC.

The rearrangement uses TRBV6-1 and TRBJ1-3; D gene ambiguous. Germline-derived CDR1 and CDR2 are MNHNS and SASEGT. V was trimmed by 6 bases and J by 0 bases, leaving 9 bases between them. The CDR3 length is 14 residues. CDR3 sequence (DNA): TGTGCCAGCAGACAAGGGTCCTCTGGAAACACCATATATTTT. Its translation is CASRQGSSGNTIYF.

This clone was counted only a few times. The chain combines TRBV27 with TRBJ1-2, with TRBD1 as a possible D gene (6 bases). With 3 bases removed from V and 4 bases from J, the gap between germline ends came to 15 bases. CDR3 length: 15 residues. Germline loops: CDR1 MNHEY, CDR2 SMNVEV (reference sequence). The CDR3 sequence: CASSFTATGLYGYTF. CDR3 DNA: TGTGCCAGCAGTTTTACCGCGACAGGTCTCTATGGCTACACCTTC.

The chain is built from TRBV7-8 and TRBJ2-7, with 10 bases that match TRBD1. CDR1 SGHVS and CDR2 FQNEAQ come from the germline V gene. CDR3 size: 13 residues. J lost 5 bases, V lost 5 bases, and 3 bases had no gene match. For the CDR3, the DNA is TGTGCCAGCAGCGGGACAGGGGTCCACGAGCAGTACTTC. Its translation: CASSGTGVHEQYF.

The V call is TRBV27, the J call TRBJ1-2; D might be TRBD1 (6 bases). Trimming shortened V by 3 bases and J by 1 base, and 15 bases separated the two germline ends. From germline, CDR1 is MNHEY and CDR2 SMNVEV (reference sequence). The CDR3 consists of 16 residues. The CDR3 loop is CASSFSYKGGNYGYTF. The CDR3 DNA follows: TGTGCCAGCAGTTTCAGCTACAAGGGGGGTAACTATGGCTACACCTTC.